This T cell receptor (beta chain) was recovered during a study of Tregs in tolerant kidney transplant recipients. Study-level points and caveats: Activated donor B cell expansion appeared to reveal the most relevant donor-specific TCRbeta repertoire.

Data came from immunoSEQ multiplex PCR; TCRdb stores just in-frame clones and leaves some out. The sample lists 68,000 or so clones, around 84% occurring once. Unstimulated Tregs (CD4+CD25+CD127-) and CD4+CD25- non-Tregs were sorted from PBMCs. This CDR3 has 14 amino acids. Germline CDR1 reads SGHNT; CDR2 reads YYREEE (reference sequence). V was pared by 9 bases and J by 4 bases, with 9 bases of the junction left unmatched. On this clone itself: Its antigen remains unidentified.

This receptor was obtained from a human donor in good health. The genes are TRBV5-4 and TRBJ2-3; the match to TRBD2 covers 9 bases. The sequencing sample was made of CD4+ T cells from blood. The CDR3 bases are TGTGCCACCCTAAGGCGGGAGGGGTCAGATACGCAGTATTTT. Translating gives CATLRREGSDTQYF.